This TCR beta chain stems from a study of OX40 agonist ivuxolimab in advanced cancers. About the research overall: The patients received ivuxolimab by intravenous route every 2 weeks at 0.01 to 10 mg/kg. Past anti-PD-1, anti-PD-L1 or anti-CTLA-4 therapy was accepted, and approximately 37% had received some.

Germline-derived CDR1 and CDR2 are MNHEY and SVGAGI. This CDR3 is built from 13 residues. The ends were cut back, 2 bases at V and 6 bases at J, with 10 bases in the middle. Details on this clone: Antigen specificity is unknown.

Here immunoSEQ multiplex PCR was the method, and the copy in TCRdb shows in-frame clones only, minus some. The sample comprises about 19,000 clones, roughly 88% of which are singletons, and approximately 49% rests with the top ten. Overall study findings and caveats: Antigen specificity remained undetermined for the expanded peripheral T cells.

Sequenced here: CD4+ or CD8+ T cells sorted from blood, sampled in a trial of the OX40 agonist ivuxolimab. The TCR comes from an adult with an advanced solid tumor such as melanoma, head and neck, liver or kidney cancer. V is TRBV6-5 and J is TRBJ1-1, with TRBD1 as a possible D gene (5 bases). The CDR3 nucleotides read TGTGCCAGCAGTTACGGGGAGGGGCCTGAAGCTTTCTTT. Its translation: CASSYGEGPEAFF.